The present T cell receptor delta chain was sequenced within a study of gamma-delta chains in newborns, infants, children (dated by TCRdb to about 2019). For the wider study: According to the study title, microbial exposure causes polyclonal expansion of innate gammadelta T cells right after birth. Right after human newborns were born, the researchers looked at the way microbial exposure shaped their populations of innate gammadelta T cells.

The sample was run on an Illumina MiSeq. Clones were re-identified by TCRdb from the public reads with CATT, and rows with the same DNA were merged. The sample table contains 9,500 to 13,000 delta-chain clones; only one count was recorded for approximately 3.5% of them. Of the sample, approximately 9.3% falls within the top ten clones. The germline V gene specifies GEAIGNYY as CDR1 and EKD as CDR2. V is pruned by 0 bases and J by 1 base, leaving 5 bases of the junction without a gene match. Measured from the cysteine to the phenylalanine, the CDR3 is 18 residues long. Only the CDR3 part of the read is kept: 54 bases, read in frame from the first base. A note on this clone: Its antigen is not yet known. One base away there is no much larger clone; base qualities are not given.

What was sequenced was blood. This TCR came from a child who was a newborn, infant or young child, either healthy, febrile or measles-vaccinated (not recorded which). The V and J segments used are TRDV2 and TRDJ3; 7 central bases correspond to TRDD3. The DNA sequence is as follows: TGTGCCTGTGACACCATGGGGGAACTTTCCTGGGACACCCGACAGATGTTTTTC. Translated, it gives CACDTMGELSWDTRQMFF.